This TCR beta chain was identified in a study of regulatory T cells in long-lasting Graves disease. Across the whole study: Persistent cases took antithyroid drugs over 5 years and stayed TSH receptor antibody positive.

The CDR3 totals 13 residues. Germline V lookup: CDR1 MDHEN, CDR2 SYDVKM. The V end lost 2 bases, the J end lost 6 bases, and 11 bases lay between the germline ends. Time point: persistent/refractory GD, antithyroid drugs over 5 years with positive TRAb. The TCR library was prepared using RNA isolated from PBMCs. iRepertoire HTBI primers and Arm-PCR of CDR3 regions built TCR beta libraries. A single record per CDR3 protein comes from TCRdb applying MiXCR to the multiplex PCR reads. The sample gives roughly 500,000 distinct CDR3 sequences, about 22% of which show up once; roughly 7.7% is in the top ten. This clonotype was found a few times.

The source of this sequence is a female donor with Graves disease. The sequenced sample was peripheral blood mononuclear cells (PBMCs), obtained when the disease was refractory, from a patient treated with antithyroid drugs. The chain combines TRBV28 with TRBJ2-7; no clear D. DNA for the CDR3: TGTGCCAGCAGTTTAATAGTTAGTAGCGAGCAGTACTTC. Protein product: CASSLIVSSEQYF.